The source of this T cell receptor beta chain is a study of blood T cell repertoires in COVID-19. Germline V gene lookup returns CDR1 SGHNT and CDR2 YYREEE (reference sequence). The V segment lost 4 bases and the J segment 11 bases; nucleotides outside the gene matches: 6. The length of the CDR3 is 12 residues. Profiling relied on immunoSEQ multiplex PCR, and the TCRdb table lists in-frame clones only, not all of them. The sample consists of over 85,000 clones, roughly 92% of them appearing once. The receptor's source is a woman between 50 and 59 years old with COVID-19, enrolled during active disease. The V gene is TRBV5-4, the J gene TRBJ2-1; the match to TRBD2 covers 7 bases. The specimen was peripheral blood. The chain's CDR3 is CASSTRDYQQFF. CDR3 DNA: TGTGCCAGCAGCACCCGGGACTACCAGCAGTTCTTC.